The following is a T cell receptor (beta chain) sequence with its context. This specimen belongs to a study of blood T cells in healthy people across ages. Isolation recovered at least 6 million PBMCs from every sample. Trimming stripped 1 base from V and 8 bases from J, with 18 bases between. CDR1 is SGHDT and CDR2 is YYEEEE in the germline V gene. This CDR3 is built from 16 residues. Alongside a J-beta primer mix, a sample-barcoded 5' primer served in a second PCR lasting roughly 7 to 11 cycles. TCRdb used MiXCR to reprocess the 5' RACE reads, holding one entry per CDR3 protein. The sample contains more than 1,400,000 distinct CDR3 sequences, roughly 45% of which appear only once.

This sequence was found in a woman aged 18-29 years in good health. Specimen: blood. The V call is TRBV5-6, the J call TRBJ1-4; D might be TRBD1 (6 bases). The CDR3 sequence: CASSLIRTGSREKLFF. DNA for the CDR3: TGTGCCAGCAGCTTGATTCGAACAGGGAGTCGCGAAAAACTGTTTTTT. Based on the CDR3 plus reference TRBV5-6 and TRBJ1-4, the full variable domain is DAGVTQSPTHLIKTRGQQVTLRCSPKSGHDTVSWYQQALGQGPQFIFQYYEEEERQRGNFPDRFSGHQFPNYSSELNVNALLLGDSALYLCASSLIRTGSREKLFFGSGTQLSVL.